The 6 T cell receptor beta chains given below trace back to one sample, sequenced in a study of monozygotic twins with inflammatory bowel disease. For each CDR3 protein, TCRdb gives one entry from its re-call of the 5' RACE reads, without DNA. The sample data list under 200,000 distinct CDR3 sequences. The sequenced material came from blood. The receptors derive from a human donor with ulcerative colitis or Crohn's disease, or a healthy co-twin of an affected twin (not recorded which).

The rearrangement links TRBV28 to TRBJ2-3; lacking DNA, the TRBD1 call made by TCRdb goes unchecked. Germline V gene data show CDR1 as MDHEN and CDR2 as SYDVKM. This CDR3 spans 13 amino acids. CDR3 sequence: CASSSGVRDTQYF.

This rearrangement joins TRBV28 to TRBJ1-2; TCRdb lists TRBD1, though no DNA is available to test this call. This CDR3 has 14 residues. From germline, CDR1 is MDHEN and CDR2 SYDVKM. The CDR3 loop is CASISRRQPYGYTF.

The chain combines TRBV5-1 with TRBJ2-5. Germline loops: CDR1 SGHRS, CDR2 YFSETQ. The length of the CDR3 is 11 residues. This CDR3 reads CASSLWETQYF.

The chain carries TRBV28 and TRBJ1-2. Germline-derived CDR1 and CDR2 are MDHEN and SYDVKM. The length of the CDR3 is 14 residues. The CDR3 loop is CASSLGQYGYGYTF.

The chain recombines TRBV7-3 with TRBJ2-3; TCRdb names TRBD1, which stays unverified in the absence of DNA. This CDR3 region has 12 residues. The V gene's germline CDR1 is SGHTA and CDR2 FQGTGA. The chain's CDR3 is CASSSSDTGKYF.

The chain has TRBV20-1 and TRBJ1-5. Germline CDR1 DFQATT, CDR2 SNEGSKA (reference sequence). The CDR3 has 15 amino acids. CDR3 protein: CSAKKDRPVNQPQHF.